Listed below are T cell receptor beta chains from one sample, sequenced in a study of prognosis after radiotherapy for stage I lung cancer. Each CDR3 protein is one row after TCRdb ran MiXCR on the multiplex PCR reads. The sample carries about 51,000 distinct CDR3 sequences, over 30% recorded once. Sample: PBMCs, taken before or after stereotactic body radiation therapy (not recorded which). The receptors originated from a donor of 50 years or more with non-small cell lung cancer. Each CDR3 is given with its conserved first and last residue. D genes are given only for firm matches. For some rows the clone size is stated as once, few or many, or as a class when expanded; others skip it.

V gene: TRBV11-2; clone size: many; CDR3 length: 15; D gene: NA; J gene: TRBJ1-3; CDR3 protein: CASSLEALSGNTIYF; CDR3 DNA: TGTGCCAGCAGCCTGGAGGCCCTCTCTGGAAACACCATATATTTT
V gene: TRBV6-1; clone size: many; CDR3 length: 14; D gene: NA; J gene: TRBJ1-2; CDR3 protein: CASSGGRAGYGYTF; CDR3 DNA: TGTGCCAGCAGCGGGGGGCGAGCAGGCTATGGCTACACCTTC
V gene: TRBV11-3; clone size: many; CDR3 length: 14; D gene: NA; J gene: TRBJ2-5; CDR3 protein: CASSLGGVGETQYF; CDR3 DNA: TGTGCCAGCAGCTTAGGAGGTGTTGGGGAGACCCAGTACTTC
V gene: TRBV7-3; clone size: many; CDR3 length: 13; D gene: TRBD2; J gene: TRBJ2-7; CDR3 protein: CASSPSGDYEQYF; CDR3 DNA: TGTGCCAGCAGCCCCAGCGGGGACTACGAGCAGTACTTC
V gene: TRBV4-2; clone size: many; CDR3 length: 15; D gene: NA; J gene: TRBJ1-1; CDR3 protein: CASSQVFGGKAEAFF; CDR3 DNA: TGTGCCAGCAGCCAAGTGTTCGGAGGGAAGGCTGAAGCTTTCTTT
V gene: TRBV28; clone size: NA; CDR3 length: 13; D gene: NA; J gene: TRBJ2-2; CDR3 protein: CASINIRTRELFF; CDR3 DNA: TGTGCCAGCATCAACATACGGACCCGGGAGCTGTTTTTT
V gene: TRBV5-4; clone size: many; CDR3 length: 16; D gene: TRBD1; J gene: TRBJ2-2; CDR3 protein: CASSSPGQGATGELFF; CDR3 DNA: TGTGCCAGCAGCTCGCCGGGACAGGGGGCAACCGGGGAGCTGTTTTTT
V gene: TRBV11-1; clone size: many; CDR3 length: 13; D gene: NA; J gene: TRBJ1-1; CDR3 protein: CAAWDPVSAEAFF; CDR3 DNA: TGTGCCGCTTGGGACCCCGTTTCGGCTGAAGCTTTCTTT
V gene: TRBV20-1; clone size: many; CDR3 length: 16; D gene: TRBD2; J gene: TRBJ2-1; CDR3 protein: CSARSTVPSGSNEQFF; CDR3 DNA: TGCAGTGCTAGGAGTACCGTCCCTAGCGGGAGTAATGAGCAGTTCTTC
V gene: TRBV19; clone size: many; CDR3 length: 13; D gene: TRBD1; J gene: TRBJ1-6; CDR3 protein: CASRTGDNSPLHF; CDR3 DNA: TGTGCCAGTAGGACAGGGGATAATTCACCCCTCCACTTT
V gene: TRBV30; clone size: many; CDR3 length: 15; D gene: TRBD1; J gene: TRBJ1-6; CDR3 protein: CAWSRQGLRNSPLHF; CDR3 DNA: TGTGCCTGGAGTCGACAGGGCTTACGGAATTCACCCCTCCACTTT
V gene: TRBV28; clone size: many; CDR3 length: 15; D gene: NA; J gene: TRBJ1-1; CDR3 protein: CASSGDSLGNTEAFF; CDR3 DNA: TGTGCCAGCAGTGGGGACTCCCTCGGGAACACTGAAGCTTTCTTT
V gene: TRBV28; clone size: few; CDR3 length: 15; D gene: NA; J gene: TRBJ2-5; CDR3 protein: CASSLSGFYQETQYF; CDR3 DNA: TGTGCCAGCAGTTTATCTGGGTTTTACCAAGAGACCCAGTACTTC
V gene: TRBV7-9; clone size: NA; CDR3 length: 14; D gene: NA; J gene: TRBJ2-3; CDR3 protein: CASSLMESTDTQYF; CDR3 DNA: TGCGCCAGCAGCTTGATGGAAAGCACAGATACGCAGTATTTT
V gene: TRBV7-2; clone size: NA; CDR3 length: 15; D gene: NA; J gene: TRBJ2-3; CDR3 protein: CASSSAFGQTDTKYF; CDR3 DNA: TGTGCCAGCAGCTCCGCCTTCGGACAGACAGATACGAAATATTTT
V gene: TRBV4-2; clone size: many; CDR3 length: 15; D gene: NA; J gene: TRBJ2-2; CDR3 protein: CASSQVGENTGELFF; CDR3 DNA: TGTGCCAGCAGCCAAGTGGGGGAGAACACCGGGGAGCTGTTTTTT
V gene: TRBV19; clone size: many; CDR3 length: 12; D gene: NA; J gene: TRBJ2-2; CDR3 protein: CASSGDTGELFF; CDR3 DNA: TGTGCCAGTAGCGGAGACACCGGGGAGCTGTTTTTT
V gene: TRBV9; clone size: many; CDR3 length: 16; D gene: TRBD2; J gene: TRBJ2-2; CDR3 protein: CASSSTSGRATGELFF; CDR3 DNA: TGTGCCAGCAGCTCTACTAGCGGGAGGGCCACCGGGGAGCTGTTTTTT
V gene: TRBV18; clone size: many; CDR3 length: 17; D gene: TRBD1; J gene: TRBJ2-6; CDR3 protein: CASSPRDRGTGANVLTF; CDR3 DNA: TGTGCCAGCTCACCCCGGGACAGGGGAACAGGGGCCAACGTCCTGACTTTC
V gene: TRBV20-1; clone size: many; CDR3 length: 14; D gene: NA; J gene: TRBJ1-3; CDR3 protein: CSARSGPTGNTIYF; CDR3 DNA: TGCAGTGCTAGATCCGGGCCAACTGGAAACACCATATATTTT
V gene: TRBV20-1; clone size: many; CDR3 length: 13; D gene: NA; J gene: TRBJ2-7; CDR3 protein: CSASRGVEDEQYF; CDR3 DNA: TGCAGTGCTAGTAGAGGGGTCGAAGACGAGCAGTACTTC
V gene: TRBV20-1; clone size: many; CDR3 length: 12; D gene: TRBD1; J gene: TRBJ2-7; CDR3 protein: CSARQGVGEQYF; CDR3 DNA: TGCAGTGCTAGACAGGGGGTGGGCGAGCAGTACTTC
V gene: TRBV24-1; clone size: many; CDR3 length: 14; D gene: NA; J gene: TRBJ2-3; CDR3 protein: CATSSGRGTDTQYF; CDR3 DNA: TGTGCCACCAGTTCTGGCCGAGGGACAGATACGCAGTATTTT
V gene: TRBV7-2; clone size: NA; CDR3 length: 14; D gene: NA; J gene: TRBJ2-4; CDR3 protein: CASSYRAGENIQYF; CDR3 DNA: TGTGCCAGCAGCTATAGAGCAGGGGAGAACATTCAGTACTTC
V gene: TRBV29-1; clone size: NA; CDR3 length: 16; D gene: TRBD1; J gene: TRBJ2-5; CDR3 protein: CSAEGATAAPQETQHF; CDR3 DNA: TGCAGCGCTGAGGGGGCGACGGCCGCCCCCCAAGAGACCCAGCACTTC
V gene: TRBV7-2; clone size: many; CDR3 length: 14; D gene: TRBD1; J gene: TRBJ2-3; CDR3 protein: CATAAGGSTDTQYF; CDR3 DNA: TGTGCCACCGCCGCAGGGGGAAGCACAGATACGCAGTATTTT
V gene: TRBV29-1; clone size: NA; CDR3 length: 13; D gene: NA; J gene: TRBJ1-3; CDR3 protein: CSASTGPGNTIYF; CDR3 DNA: TGCAGCGCTAGTACAGGGCCTGGAAACACCATATATTTT